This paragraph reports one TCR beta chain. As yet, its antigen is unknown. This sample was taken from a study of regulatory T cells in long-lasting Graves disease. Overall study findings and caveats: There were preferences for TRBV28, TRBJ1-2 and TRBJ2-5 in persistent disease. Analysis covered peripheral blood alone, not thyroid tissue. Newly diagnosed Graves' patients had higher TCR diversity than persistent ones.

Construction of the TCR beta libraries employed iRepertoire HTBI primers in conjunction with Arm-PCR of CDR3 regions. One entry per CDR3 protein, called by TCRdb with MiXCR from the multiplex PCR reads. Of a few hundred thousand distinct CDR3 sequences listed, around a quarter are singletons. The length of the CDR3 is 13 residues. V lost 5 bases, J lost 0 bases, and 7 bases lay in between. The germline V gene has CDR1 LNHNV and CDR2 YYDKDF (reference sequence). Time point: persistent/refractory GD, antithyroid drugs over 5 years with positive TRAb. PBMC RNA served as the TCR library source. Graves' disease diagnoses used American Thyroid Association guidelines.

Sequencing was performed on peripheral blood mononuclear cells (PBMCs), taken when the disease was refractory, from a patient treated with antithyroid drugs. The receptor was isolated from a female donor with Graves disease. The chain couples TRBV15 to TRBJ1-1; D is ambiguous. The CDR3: CATSAKLNTEAFF. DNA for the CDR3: TGTGCCACCAGCGCGAAGTTGAACACTGAAGCTTTCTTT.